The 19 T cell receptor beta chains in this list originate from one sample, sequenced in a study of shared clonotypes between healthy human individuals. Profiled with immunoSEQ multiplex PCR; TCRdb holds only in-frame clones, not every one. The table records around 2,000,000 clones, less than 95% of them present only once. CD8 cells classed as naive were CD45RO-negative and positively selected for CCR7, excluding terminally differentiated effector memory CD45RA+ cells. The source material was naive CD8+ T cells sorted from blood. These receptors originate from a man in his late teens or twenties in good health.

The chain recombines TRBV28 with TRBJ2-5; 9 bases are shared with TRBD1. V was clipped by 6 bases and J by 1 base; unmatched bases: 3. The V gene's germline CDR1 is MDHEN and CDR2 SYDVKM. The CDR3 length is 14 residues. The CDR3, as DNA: TGTGCCAGCAGAACGACAGGGGGCCAAGAGACCCAGTACTTC. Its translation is CASRTTGGQETQYF.

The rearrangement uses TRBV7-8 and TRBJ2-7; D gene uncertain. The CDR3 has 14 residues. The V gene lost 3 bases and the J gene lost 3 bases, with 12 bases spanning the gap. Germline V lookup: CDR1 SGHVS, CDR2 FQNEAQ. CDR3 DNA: TGTGCCAGCAGCTTCGGGCTGGGCCTCTACGAGCAGTACTTC. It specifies CASSFGLGLYEQYF.

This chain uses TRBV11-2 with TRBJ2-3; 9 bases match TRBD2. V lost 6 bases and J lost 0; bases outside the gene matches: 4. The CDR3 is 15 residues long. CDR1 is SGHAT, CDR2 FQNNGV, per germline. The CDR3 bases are TGTGCCAGCAGTCCAACTAGCGGGAGCACAGATACGCAGTATTTT. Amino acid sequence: CASSPTSGSTDTQYF.

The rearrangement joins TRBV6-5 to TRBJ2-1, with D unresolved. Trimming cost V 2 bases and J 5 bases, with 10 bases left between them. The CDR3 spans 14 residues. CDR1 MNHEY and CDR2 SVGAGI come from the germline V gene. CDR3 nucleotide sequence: TGTGCCAGCAGTTACATCTCTTCGGACAATGAGCAGTTCTTC. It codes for CASSYISSDNEQFF.

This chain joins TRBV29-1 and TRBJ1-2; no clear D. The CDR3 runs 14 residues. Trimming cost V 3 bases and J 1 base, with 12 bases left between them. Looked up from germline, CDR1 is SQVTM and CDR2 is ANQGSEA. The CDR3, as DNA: TGCAGCGTTGATCCTGGGTTGGGTAACTATGGCTACACCTTC. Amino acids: CSVDPGLGNYGYTF.

CDR3 nucleotide sequence: TGTGCCAGCAGCCGACTCGACAGCGGGGGGTACAATGAGCAGTTCTTC. This gives the protein CASSRLDSGGYNEQFF. V gene TRBV5-4 combines with J gene TRBJ2-1; 9 nucleotides agree with TRBD2. The CDR3 length is 16 residues. Germline trimming cut 4 bases from V and 4 bases from J; bases unmatched to any gene: 9. CDR1 is SGHNT and CDR2 is YYREEE in the germline V gene (reference sequence).

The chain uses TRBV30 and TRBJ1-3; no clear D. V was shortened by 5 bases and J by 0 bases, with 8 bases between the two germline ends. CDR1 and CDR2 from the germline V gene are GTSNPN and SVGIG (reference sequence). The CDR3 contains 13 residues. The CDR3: CAWDFSSGNTIYF. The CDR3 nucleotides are TGTGCCTGGGACTTCAGCTCTGGAAACACCATATATTTT.

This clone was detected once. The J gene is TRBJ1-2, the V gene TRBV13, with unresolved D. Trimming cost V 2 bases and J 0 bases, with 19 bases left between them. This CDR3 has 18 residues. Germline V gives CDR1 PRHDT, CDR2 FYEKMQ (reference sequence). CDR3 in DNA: TGTGCCAGCAGCTTACGGGAGCAGATAAATTTAGCTAACTATGGCTACACCTTC. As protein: CASSLREQINLANYGYTF. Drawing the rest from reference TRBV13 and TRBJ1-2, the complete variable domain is AAGVIQSPRHLIKEKRETATLKCYPIPRHDTVYWYQQGPGQDPQFLISFYEKMQSDKGSIPDRFSAQQFSDYHSELNMSSLELGDSALYFCASSLREQINLANYGYTFGSGTRLTVV.

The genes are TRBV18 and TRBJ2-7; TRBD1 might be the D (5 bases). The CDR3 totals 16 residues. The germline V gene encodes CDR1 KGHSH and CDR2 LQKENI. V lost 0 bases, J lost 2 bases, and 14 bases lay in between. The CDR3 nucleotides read TGTGCCAGCTCACCACCCGGACAACCCCCCCCCTACGAGCAGTACTTC. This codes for CASSPPGQPPPYEQYF.

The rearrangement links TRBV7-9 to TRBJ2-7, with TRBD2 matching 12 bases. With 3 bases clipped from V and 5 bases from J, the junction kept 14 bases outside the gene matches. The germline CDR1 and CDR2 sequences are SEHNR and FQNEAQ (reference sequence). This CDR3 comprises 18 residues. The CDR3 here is CASSFLGASGRAVDEQYF. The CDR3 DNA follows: TGTGCCAGCAGCTTCTTGGGGGCTAGCGGGAGGGCCGTTGACGAGCAGTACTTC. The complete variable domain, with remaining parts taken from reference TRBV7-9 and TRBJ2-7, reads DTGVSQNPRHKITKRGQNVTFRCDPISEHNRLYWYRQTLGQGPEFLTYFQNEAQLEKSRLLSDRFSAERPKGSFSTLEIQRTEQGDSAMYLCASSFLGASGRAVDEQYFGPGTRLTVT.

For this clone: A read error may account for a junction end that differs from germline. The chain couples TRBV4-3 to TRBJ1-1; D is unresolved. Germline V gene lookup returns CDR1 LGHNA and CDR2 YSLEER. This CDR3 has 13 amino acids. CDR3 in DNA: TGCGCCAGCAGCCAAATAGGGAACAGTGAAGCTTTCTTT. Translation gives CASSQIGNSEAFF.

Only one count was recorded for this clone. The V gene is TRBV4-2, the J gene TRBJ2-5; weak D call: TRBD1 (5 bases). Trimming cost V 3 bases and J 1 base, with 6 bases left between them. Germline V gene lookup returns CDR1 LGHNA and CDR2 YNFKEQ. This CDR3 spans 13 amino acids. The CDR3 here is CASSHQGQETQYF. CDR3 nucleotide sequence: TGTGCCAGCAGCCACCAGGGCCAAGAGACCCAGTACTTC.

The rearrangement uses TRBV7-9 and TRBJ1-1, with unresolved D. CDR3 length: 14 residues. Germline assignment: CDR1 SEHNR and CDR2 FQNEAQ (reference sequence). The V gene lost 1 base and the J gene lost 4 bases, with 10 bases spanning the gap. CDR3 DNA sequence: TGTGCCAGCAGCTTAGTGGCAGGAAGCACTGAAGCTTTCTTT. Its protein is CASSLVAGSTEAFF.

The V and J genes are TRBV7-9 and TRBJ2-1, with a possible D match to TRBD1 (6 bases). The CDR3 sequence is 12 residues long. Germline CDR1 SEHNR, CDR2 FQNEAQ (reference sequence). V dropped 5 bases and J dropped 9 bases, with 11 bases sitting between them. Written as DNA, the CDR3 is TGTGCCAGCAGCCTGGGACACCCTGAGCAGTTCTTC. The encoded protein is CASSLGHPEQFF.

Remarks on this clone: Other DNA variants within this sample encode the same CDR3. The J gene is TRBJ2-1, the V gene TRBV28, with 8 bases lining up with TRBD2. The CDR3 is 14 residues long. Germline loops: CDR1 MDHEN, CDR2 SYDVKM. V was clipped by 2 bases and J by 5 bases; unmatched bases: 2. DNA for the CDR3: TGTGCCAGCAGTTTACGGGGGGGGAACAATGAGCAGTTCTTC. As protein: CASSLRGGNNEQFF.

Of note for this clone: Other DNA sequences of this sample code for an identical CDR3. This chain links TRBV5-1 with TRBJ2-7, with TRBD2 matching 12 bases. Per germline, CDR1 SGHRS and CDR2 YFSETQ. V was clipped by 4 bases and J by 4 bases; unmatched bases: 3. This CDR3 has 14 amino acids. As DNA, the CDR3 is TGCGCCAGCAGCCCGACTAGCGGGGGTTACGAGCAGTACTTC. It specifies CASSPTSGGYEQYF.

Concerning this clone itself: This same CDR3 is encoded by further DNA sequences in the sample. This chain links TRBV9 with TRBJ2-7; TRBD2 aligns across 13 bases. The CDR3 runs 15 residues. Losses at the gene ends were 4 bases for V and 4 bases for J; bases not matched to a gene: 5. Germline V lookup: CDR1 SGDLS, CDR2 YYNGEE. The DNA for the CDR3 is TGTGCCAGCAGCCCGGGGACTAGCGGGACTTACGAGCAGTACTTC. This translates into CASSPGTSGTYEQYF.

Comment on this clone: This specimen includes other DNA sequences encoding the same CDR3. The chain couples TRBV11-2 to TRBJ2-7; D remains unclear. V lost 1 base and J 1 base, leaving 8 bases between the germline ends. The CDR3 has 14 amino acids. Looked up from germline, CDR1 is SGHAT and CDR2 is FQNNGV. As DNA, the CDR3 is TGTGCCAGCAGCTTAGTTTCAGGTTCCTACGAGCAGTACTTC. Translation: CASSLVSGSYEQYF.

The CDR3 protein is CASSPGTSAEKSSYTGELFF. In nucleotides, the CDR3 is TGTGCCAGCAGCCCGGGGACTAGCGCCGAAAAATCCTCGTACACCGGGGAGCTGTTTTTT. The chain employs TRBV5-4 and TRBJ2-2, with 10 bases lining up with TRBD2. Germline lookup yields CDR1 SGHNT and CDR2 YYREEE (reference sequence). With V trimmed by 4 bases and J by 3 bases, 18 bases remained unmatched. CDR3 size: 20 residues.